This TCR beta chain appears in the sequencing data of a study of T cell repertoires in aging, cancer and after chemotherapy (dated by TCRdb to the late 2010s). General notes on the study: Donors were distributed across six age groups ranging from 30 or younger to 70 or older, with at least three individuals included per group. The complete dataset included about 8.8 million TCR reads. To look at immunoaging and at how T cells reconstitute after chemotherapy, the study profiled TCR beta repertoires in peripheral blood from both healthy donors and cancer patients. Healthy donor control TCR repertoires were recorded over several months to years and showed clear clonal overlap across re-sampling. Alongside fewer than 100 healthy donors serving as a reference group, the cohort included approximately 210 cancer patients, of whom some 90 had hematological cancers and some 130 had solid cancers. The paper's findings and limits, for the study overall: Untreated patients with hematological or solid cancers showed significantly lower blood TCR diversity and higher clonality than age-matched healthy donors. Declining TCR diversity with age in healthy donors was mainly explained by loss of richness; in cancer patients, loss of evenness also contributed. An increase in median generation probability over the chemotherapy interval was observed in both cancer cohorts, suggesting that the repertoire was reconstituted through rebound thymic output. The authors noted that the repertoire data do not allow conclusions about immunological memory after chemotherapy.

Genomic DNA extracted from peripheral blood, rather than sorted cells or RNA, was used as the source for amplification of TCR beta rearrangements. The sample holds a few counts of this clonotype. This receptor's antigen is unknown. Base qualities are not recorded, but no much larger clone differs from it by a single base. Rearranged TRB sequences spanning V, D and J segments were amplified in a multiplex touch-down PCR with a mixed TRB-A/B primer pool. Two consecutive PCR reactions with Phusion HS II polymerase added Illumina adapters and sample indices to the amplicons. Amplicons were gel-purified using the NucleoSpin Gel and PCR Clean-up kit and were subsequently checked with Qubit and an Agilent 2100 Bioanalyzer. Sequencing of the libraries was done on an Illumina MiSeq with paired-end, single-indexed 600-cycle runs. In the original analysis: MiXCR versions 2.12 and 3.0.5 were used to process the TRB sequences. A clone was defined as each unique CDR3 nucleotide sequence, and only productive sequences supported by at least two reads were kept. Shannon diversity, evenness, clonality (one minus evenness), and alpha-parameterized diversity profiles from alpha 0 to 5 were included as repertoire metrics. The IGoR algorithm was used to calculate generation probabilities of clones in the paired pre- and post-chemotherapy samples. TCRdb reran the public reads through fastp at Q25 and MiXCR, keeping productive beta chains. Each entry is one CDR3 protein sequence, shown with its most common DNA and genes. The V and J calls were determined by TCRdb, not by the authors. The sample table shows over 8,500 distinct CDR3 sequences, and 25% to 30% are seen once. The top ten constitute less than 2.5% of the sample.

The clonotype comes from a human donor in good health. The sample consisted of blood.

The CDR3 reads as follows: CASSPDGSGGYTF. The DNA reads as follows: TGTGCCAGCTCACCGGACGGTTCGGGAGGCTACACCTTC. The chain is assembled from TRBV18 and TRBJ1-2, with no confident D gene call. V gives up 3 bases and J gives up 8 bases, and the segment between their germline ends measures 13 bases. CDR1 and CDR2 were assigned from the germline V gene as KGHSH and LQKENI. Reading from cysteine to phenylalanine, the CDR3 counts 13 amino acids. The read is trimmed to its CDR3 DNA, 39 bases read in frame from base 1.